Shown below are 27 T cell receptor beta chains from a single sample sequenced in a study of T cells after yellow fever vaccination. MiXCR, applied by TCRdb to the 5' RACE reads, yields one record per CDR3 protein. The table includes almost 600,000 distinct CDR3 sequences, about 13% detected once. The input for sequencing was PBMCs, taken on the day of the yellow fever booster vaccination. The receptors were sampled from a man under 40 who received the YFV17D yellow fever vaccine.

This chain links TRBV10-3 with TRBJ1-5, with TRBD1 identical over 10 bases. The ends lost 6 bases at V and 4 bases at J; junction bases unmatched: 3. The germline gives CDR1 ENHRY, CDR2 SYGVKD. The CDR3 is 14 residues long. The CDR3 DNA follows: TGTGCCATCAGCCGGGACAGGGGTAATCAGCCCCAGCATTTT. It yields the protein CAISRDRGNQPQHF.

The chain is built from TRBV6-2 or TRBV6-3 and TRBJ2-5, with D maybe TRBD2 (6 bases). V was trimmed by 4 bases and J by 7 bases, leaving 13 bases between them. Germline V gene data show CDR1 as MNHEY and CDR2 as SVGEGT. The CDR3 is 13 amino acids. CDR3 loop: CASSSGGSATQYF. CDR3 in DNA: TGTGCCAGCAGTTCTGGAGGGAGTGCGACCCAGTACTTC.

This clonotype was seen more than once but under ten times. The chain carries TRBV29-1 and TRBJ2-7, with a possible D match to TRBD2 (6 bases). Germline V gives CDR1 SQVTM, CDR2 ANQGSEA. The length of the CDR3 is 15 residues. With 4 bases removed from V and 0 bases from J, the gap between germline ends came to 16 bases. Here the CDR3 reads CSVAWGLRSSYEQYF. CDR3 in DNA: TGCAGCGTTGCCTGGGGACTCCGAAGCTCCTACGAGCAGTACTTC.

This clonotype was observed a handful of times. The chain has TRBV20-1 and TRBJ1-2; D is unclear. Germline CDR1 is DFQATT and CDR2 is SNEGSKA (reference sequence). CDR3 size: 10 residues. Trimming shortened V by 6 bases and J by 2 bases, and 4 bases separated the two germline ends. CDR3 nucleotides: TGCAGTGCGTCGAACTATGGCTACACCTTC. It translates to CSASNYGYTF.

This clonotype has more than one count but fewer than ten. CDR3 sequence: CASSLDGLTGELFF. In DNA, the CDR3 is TGCGCCAGCAGCTTGGACGGCCTCACCGGGGAGCTGTTTTTT. The chain has TRBV5-1 and TRBJ2-2; D gene unclear. The CDR3 runs to 14 residues. Per the germline V gene, CDR1 is SGHRS and CDR2 is YFSETQ. V was pared by 0 bases and J by 4 bases, with 7 bases between.

This clonotype was detected only a few times. The rearrangement links TRBV11-1 to TRBJ1-1; D remains unclear. The ends were cut back, 1 base at V and 0 bases at J, with 9 bases in the middle. CDR1 is SGHAT and CDR2 is FQDESV in the germline V gene (reference sequence). The CDR3 consists of 15 residues. The CDR3: CASSLGSSMNTEAFF. The CDR3 DNA reads TGTGCCAGCAGCTTAGGTTCATCCATGAACACTGAAGCTTTCTTT.

This clonotype came up a few times. The chain combines TRBV12-3 or TRBV12-4 with TRBJ2-1, with D perhaps matching TRBD1 or TRBD2 (5 bases each). V dropped 4 bases and J dropped 14 bases, with 15 bases sitting between them. The CDR3 covers 12 residues. CDR3 region: CASSSPGPKEFF. CDR3 bases: TGTGCCAGCAGTTCGCCGGGGCCCAAAGAGTTCTTC.

The chain recombines TRBV20-1 with TRBJ2-7; D is uncertain. CDR3 length equals 12 residues. V gave up 1 base and J gave up 1 base, with 5 bases separating them. Germline V gene data show CDR1 as DFQATT and CDR2 as SNEGSKA (reference sequence). The CDR3: CSARVASYEQYF. The CDR3, as DNA: TGCAGTGCTAGAGTTGCATCCTACGAGCAGTACTTC.

The chain couples TRBV4-3 to TRBJ2-7; D possibly corresponds to TRBD1 (6 bases). This CDR3 spans 14 amino acids. Trimming removed 0 bases from V and 6 bases from J, with 12 bases in between. Germline V CDR1 and CDR2: LGHNA, YSLEER. CDR3 nucleotide sequence: TGCGCCAGCAGCCAAGATTCAGGGGTGAGCGAGCAGTACTTC. It encodes CASSQDSGVSEQYF.

This clonotype came up a few times. In DNA form, the CDR3 reads TGTGCCAGCAGCCCCATGCTGGGGGAGCAGTTCTTC. As protein: CASSPMLGEQFF. The chain employs TRBV7-9 and TRBJ2-1; D gene ambiguous. CDR1 and CDR2 (germline): SEHNR, FQNEAQ (reference sequence). The CDR3 is 12 residues long. Trimming removed 5 bases at V and 10 bases at J, with 12 bases between.

This chain joins TRBV24-1 and TRBJ2-1; possible D gene TRBD2, 7 bases. V shed 6 bases and J shed 6 bases, with 20 bases lying between them. CDR1 is KGHDR, CDR2 SFDVKD, per germline. CDR3 size: 16 residues. The CDR3 DNA is TGTGCCACCAGTCCTAGGGGGGCGGGAGTAATCAATGAGCAGTTCTTC. Its translation is CATSPRGAGVINEQFF.

The chain employs TRBV6-1 and TRBJ1-5; D is undetermined. CDR3 length: 17 amino acids. CDR1 is MNHNS, CDR2 SASEGT, per germline. The V and J ends lost 2 bases and 0 bases respectively, with 14 bases between them. This chain's CDR3 is CASSENSDGYSNQPQHF. The CDR3 DNA reads TGTGCCAGCAGTGAAAACAGTGACGGGTATAGCAATCAGCCCCAGCATTTT.

The rearrangement uses TRBV29-1 and TRBJ2-3; 7 bases map to TRBD1. The germline CDR1 and CDR2 sequences are SQVTM and ANQGSEA. V was clipped by 4 bases and J by 0 bases; unmatched bases: 4. This CDR3 is built from 14 residues. In nucleotides, the CDR3 is TGCAGCGTTGCAGGGGGAGCTAGCACAGATACGCAGTATTTT. Amino acids: CSVAGGASTDTQYF.

V usage is TRBV28 and J usage is TRBJ2-2, with no clear D. The length of the CDR3 is 14 residues. V lost 6 bases and J lost 0, with 8 bases in between. CDR1 and CDR2 (germline): MDHEN, SYDVKM. The CDR3 sequence is CASRRPTNTGELFF. The DNA of the CDR3 is TGTGCCAGCAGGAGACCTACGAACACCGGGGAGCTGTTTTTT. Full variable domain (rest looked up from reference TRBV28 and TRBJ2-2): DVKVTQSSRYLVKRTGEKVFLECVQDMDHENMFWYRQDPGLGLRLIYFSYDVKMKEKGDIPEGYSVSREKKERFSLILESASTNQTSMYLCASRRPTNTGELFFGEGSRLTVL.

The gene calls are TRBV19 and TRBJ2-2; 9 nucleotides align to TRBD1. The CDR3 runs 13 residues. Germline V CDR1 and CDR2: LNHDA, SQIVND (reference sequence). The trim removed 10 bases at V and 5 bases at J, leaving 5 bases unmatched. The CDR3 region has the DNA TGTGCCACGGGACAGGGTGGAACCGGGGAGCTGTTTTTT. Its translation: CATGQGGTGELFF.

The J gene is TRBJ2-1, the V gene TRBV6-5; TRBD1 matches at 9 bases. After removal of 5 bases from V and 8 bases from J, the junction contained 10 bases not matched to a gene. This CDR3 region has 15 residues. Looked up from germline, CDR1 is MNHEY and CDR2 is SVGAGI. CDR3 in amino acids: CASSLRDRVWDEQFF. CDR3 nucleotides: TGTGCCAGCAGTCTACGGGACAGGGTTTGGGATGAGCAGTTCTTC.

This clonotype was detected only a few times. The J gene is TRBJ1-2, the V gene TRBV6-5, with D uncertain. Germline V gives CDR1 MNHEY, CDR2 SVGAGI. This CDR3 comprises 14 residues. V lost 0 bases and J 4 bases, leaving 9 bases between the germline ends. The chain's CDR3 is CASSYSPDIYGYTF. CDR3 in DNA: TGTGCCAGCAGTTACTCACCAGATATCTATGGCTACACCTTC.

The sample holds many counts of this clonotype. This chain connects TRBV12-3 or TRBV12-4 to TRBJ1-6, with TRBD1 matching over 8 bases. The V and J ends lost 5 bases and 7 bases, in that order; junction bases with no gene match: 4. The CDR3 extends over 14 amino acids. For the CDR3, the DNA is TGTGCCAGCAGTCCACAGGGGGGCAATTCACCCCTCCACTTT. Its translation is CASSPQGGNSPLHF.

A few counts support this clonotype. The chain has TRBV20-1 and TRBJ2-7; 10 nucleotides align to TRBD1. The ends lost 6 bases at V and 3 bases at J; junction bases unmatched: 8. Germline V gene lookup returns CDR1 DFQATT and CDR2 SNEGSKA (reference sequence). The CDR3 has 14 residues. CDR3 in amino acids: CSAIDRDRGYEQYF. The DNA for the CDR3 is TGCAGTGCCATTGACCGGGACAGGGGCTACGAGCAGTACTTC.

The CDR3 DNA follows: TGTGCCAGTAGTATTGGCGGGCCCGAACAGCAGTTCTTC. Amino acid sequence: CASSIGGPEQQFF. The V gene is TRBV19, the J gene TRBJ2-1, with D maybe TRBD2 (5 bases). In germline, CDR1 is LNHDA, CDR2 SQIVND (reference sequence). This CDR3 has 13 amino acids. V was trimmed by 3 bases and J by 11 bases, leaving 14 bases between them. Combining the CDR3 with reference TRBV19 and TRBJ2-1 gives the whole variable domain DGGITQSPKYLFRKEGQNVTLSCEQNLNHDAMYWYRQDPGQGLRLIYYSQIVNDFQKGDIAEGYSVSREKKESFPLTVTSAQKNPTAFYLCASSIGGPEQQFFGPGTRLTVL.

The chain joins TRBV5-1 to TRBJ2-2; either TRBD1 or TRBD2 may fit D (5 bases each). The V gene's germline CDR1 is SGHRS and CDR2 YFSETQ. V lost 0 bases and J 3 bases, leaving 9 bases between the germline ends. This CDR3 region has 15 residues. CDR3: CASSLETGHTGELFF. The CDR3 nucleotides read TGCGCCAGCAGCTTGGAAACGGGACACACCGGGGAGCTGTTTTTT.

The chain joins TRBV12-3 or TRBV12-4 to TRBJ2-2, with 7 bases aligning to TRBD2. The V gene end was trimmed by 3 bases and the J gene end by 4 bases; junction bases not matched to a gene: 11. This CDR3 region has 17 residues. The CDR3 spells CASSFPGGLGSTGELFF. CDR3 nucleotides: TGTGCCAGCAGTTTCCCCGGAGGACTAGGATCCACCGGGGAGCTGTTTTTT.

This clonotype was observed a handful of times. V usage is TRBV20-1 and J usage is TRBJ2-3; TRBD2 might be the D (5 bases). CDR3 size: 14 residues. Germline-derived CDR1 and CDR2 are DFQATT and SNEGSKA (reference sequence). The V end lost 3 bases, the J end lost 8 bases, and 18 bases lay between the germline ends. The CDR3 spells CSASPSQTRGTQYF. The CDR3 DNA reads as TGCAGTGCTAGTCCCTCCCAGACTCGGGGTACGCAGTATTTT.

The chain links TRBV30 to TRBJ2-1; weak D call: TRBD2 (6 bases). The CDR3 covers 15 residues. V was shortened by 0 bases and J by 3 bases, with 12 bases between the two germline ends. CDR1 and CDR2 from the germline V gene are GTSNPN and SVGIG (reference sequence). This chain's CDR3 is CAWSVLTSLYNEQFF. For the CDR3, the DNA is TGTGCCTGGAGTGTATTAACTAGCCTCTACAATGAGCAGTTCTTC.

This sequence joins TRBV5-1 and TRBJ2-7; D call uncertain. Trimming took 4 bases from V and 5 from J, leaving 10 bases between them. The CDR3 contains 12 residues. The germline gives CDR1 SGHRS, CDR2 YFSETQ. The CDR3 region has the DNA TGCGCCAGCAGCCCACGACATAACGAGCAGTACTTC. Translated, it gives CASSPRHNEQYF.

The chain combines TRBV5-5 with TRBJ1-1; D is unresolved. Germline V gene data show CDR1 as SGHKS and CDR2 as YYEKEE (reference sequence). This CDR3 is built from 14 residues. V was trimmed by 0 bases and J by 1 base, leaving 7 bases between them. The CDR3: CASSLGAENTEAFF. For the CDR3, the DNA is TGTGCCAGCAGCTTGGGGGCAGAGAACACTGAAGCTTTCTTT.

This clonotype was counted only a few times. In nucleotides, the CDR3 is TGTGCCAGCAGCCCCATAGCGGGAGGGTATAGCTACGAGCAGTACTTC. Translation: CASSPIAGGYSYEQYF. J is TRBJ2-7 and V is TRBV3-1; 11 nucleotides agree with TRBD2. From germline, CDR1 is LGHDT and CDR2 YNNKEL (reference sequence). This CDR3 spans 16 amino acids. J was trimmed by 3 bases and V by 4 bases; bases with no gene match: 8.